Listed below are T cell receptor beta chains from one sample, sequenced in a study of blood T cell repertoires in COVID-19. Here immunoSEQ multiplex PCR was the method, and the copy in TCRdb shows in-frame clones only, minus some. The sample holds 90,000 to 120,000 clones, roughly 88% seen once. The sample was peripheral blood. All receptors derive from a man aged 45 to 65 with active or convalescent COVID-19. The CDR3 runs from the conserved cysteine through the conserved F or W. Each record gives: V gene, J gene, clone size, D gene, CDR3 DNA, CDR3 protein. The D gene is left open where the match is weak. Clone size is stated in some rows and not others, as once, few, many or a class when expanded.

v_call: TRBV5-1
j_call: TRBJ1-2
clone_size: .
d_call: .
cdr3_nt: TGCGCCAGCAGGCGCGCGGGGGGCCCGCGAGGGGATGGCTACACCTTC
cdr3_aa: CASRRAGGPRGDGYTF

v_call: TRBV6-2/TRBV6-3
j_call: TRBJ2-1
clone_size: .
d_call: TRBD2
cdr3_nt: TGTGCCAGCAGCAGTCCGGGACTAGCGCGTAATGAGCAGTTCTTC
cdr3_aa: CASSSPGLARNEQFF

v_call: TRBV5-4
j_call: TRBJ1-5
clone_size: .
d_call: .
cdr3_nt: TGTGCCAGCAGCTTGGAAGGGGGATCTCAGCATTTT
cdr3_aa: CASSLEGGSQHF

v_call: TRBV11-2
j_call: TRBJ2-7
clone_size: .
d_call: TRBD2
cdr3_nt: TGTGCCAGCAGCTTGGGACTAGCGGGTGCATACGAGCAGTACTTC
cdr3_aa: CASSLGLAGAYEQYF

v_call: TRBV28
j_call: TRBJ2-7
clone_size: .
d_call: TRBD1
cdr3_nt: TGTGCCAGCAGATCACAGGGGGCGTCCTACGAGCAGTACTTC
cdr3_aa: CASRSQGASYEQYF

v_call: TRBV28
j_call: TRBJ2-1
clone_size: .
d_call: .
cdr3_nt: TGTGCCAGCACTGTTGCGGATGAGCAGTTCTTC
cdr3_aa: CASTVADEQFF

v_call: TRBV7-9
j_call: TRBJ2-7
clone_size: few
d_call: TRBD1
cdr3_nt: TGTGCCAGCAGCCCCGGGAAGGGGGCGACCTACGAGCAGTACTTC
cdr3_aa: CASSPGKGATYEQYF

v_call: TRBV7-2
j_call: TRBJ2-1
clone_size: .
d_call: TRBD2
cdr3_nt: TGTGCCAGCAGCTTAACTAGCGGGAACTCCTACAATGAGCAGTTCTTC
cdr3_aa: CASSLTSGNSYNEQFF

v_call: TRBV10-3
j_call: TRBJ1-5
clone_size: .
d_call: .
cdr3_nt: TGTGCCATCAGTGAGGCCGGACAGAATAGCAATCGGCCCCAGCATTTT
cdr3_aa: CAISEAGQNSNRPQHF

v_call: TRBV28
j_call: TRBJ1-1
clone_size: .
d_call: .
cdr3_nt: TGTGCCAGCAGTTTCCAGACTCATGGAGCGGGCACTGAAGCTTTCTTT
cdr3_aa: CASSFQTHGAGTEAFF

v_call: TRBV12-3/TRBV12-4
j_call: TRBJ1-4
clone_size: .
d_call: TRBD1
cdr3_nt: TGTGCCAGTTCTGGACAGGCTAATGAAAAACTGTTTTTT
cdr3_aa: CASSGQANEKLFF

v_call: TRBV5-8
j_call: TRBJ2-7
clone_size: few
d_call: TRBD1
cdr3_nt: TGTGCCAGCAGCTTGGGGACAGGGGGTTCCTACGAGCAGTACTTC
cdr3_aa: CASSLGTGGSYEQYF

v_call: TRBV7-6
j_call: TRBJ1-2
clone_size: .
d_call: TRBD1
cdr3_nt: TGTGCCAGCAGCGCCAGTTTTACAGGGGTGGGAGGCTACACCTTC
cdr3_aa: CASSASFTGVGGYTF

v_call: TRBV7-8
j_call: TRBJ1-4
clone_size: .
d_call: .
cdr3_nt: TGTGCCAGCAGCTTAAGGAGAAATAATGAAAAACTGTTTTTT
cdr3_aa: CASSLRRNNEKLFF

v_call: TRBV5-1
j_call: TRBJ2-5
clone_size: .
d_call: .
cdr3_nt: TGCGCCAGCAGCCATCCAGGGGGAGGACAAGAGACCCAGTACTTC
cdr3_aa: CASSHPGGGQETQYF

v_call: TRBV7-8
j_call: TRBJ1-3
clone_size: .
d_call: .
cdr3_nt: TGTGCCAGCAGCTTAGTAACAGGGAGCTCTGGAAACACCATATATTTT
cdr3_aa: CASSLVTGSSGNTIYF

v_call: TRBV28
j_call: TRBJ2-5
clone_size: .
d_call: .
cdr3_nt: TGTGCCAGCAGGTCTACCTCGGGTGCCAAAGAGACCCAGTACTTC
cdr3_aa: CASRSTSGAKETQYF

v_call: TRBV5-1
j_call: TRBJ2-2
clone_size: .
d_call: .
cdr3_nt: TGCGCCAGCACCTTGGGAGAGAGGGCCATAAGCCGCACCGGGGAGCTGTTTTTT
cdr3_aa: CASTLGERAISRTGELFF

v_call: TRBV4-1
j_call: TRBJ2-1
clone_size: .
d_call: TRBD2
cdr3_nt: TGCGCCAGCAGCCAATTGGGGGGACTAGCGGTTGTCAATGAGCAGTTCTTC
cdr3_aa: CASSQLGGLAVVNEQFF

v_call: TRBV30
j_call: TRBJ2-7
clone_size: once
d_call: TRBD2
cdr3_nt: TGTGCCTGGAGTTTCGGGCCTCCGGGGGGTTACGAGCAGTACTTC
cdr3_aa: CAWSFGPPGGYEQYF

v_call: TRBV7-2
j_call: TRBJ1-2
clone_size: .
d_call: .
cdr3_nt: TGTGCCAGCAGCTTAGGAGGGCATCGGAGGGGCTACACCTTC
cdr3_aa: CASSLGGHRRGYTF

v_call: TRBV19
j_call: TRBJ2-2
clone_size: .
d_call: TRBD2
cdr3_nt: TGTGCCAGTAGTATAACCGTGGGAGGGCCGTCCGGGGAGCTGTTTTTT
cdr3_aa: CASSITVGGPSGELFF

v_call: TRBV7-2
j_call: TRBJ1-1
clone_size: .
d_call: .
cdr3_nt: TGTGCCAGCAGCTGGACAAGGAACACTGAAGCTTTCTTT
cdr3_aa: CASSWTRNTEAFF

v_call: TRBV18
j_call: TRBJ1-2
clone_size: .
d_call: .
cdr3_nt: TGTGCCAGCTCACCACCGAGGCAGGGGAGAAACTATGGCTACACCTTC
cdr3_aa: CASSPPRQGRNYGYTF

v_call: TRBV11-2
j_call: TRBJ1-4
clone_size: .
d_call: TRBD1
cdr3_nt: TGTGCCAGCAGCTTTTGGCAGGGGGGCGAAAAACTGTTTTTT
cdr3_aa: CASSFWQGGEKLFF

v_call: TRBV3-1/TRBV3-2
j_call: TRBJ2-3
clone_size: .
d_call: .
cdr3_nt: TGTGCCAGCAGCCAAACTGGCGGGAGCACAGATACGCAGTATTTT
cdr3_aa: CASSQTGGSTDTQYF

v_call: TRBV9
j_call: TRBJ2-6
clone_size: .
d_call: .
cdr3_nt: TGTGCCAGCAGTAACGGGGGGCACAAGAGGTCTGGGGCCAACGTCCTGACTTTC
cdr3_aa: CASSNGGHKRSGANVLTF

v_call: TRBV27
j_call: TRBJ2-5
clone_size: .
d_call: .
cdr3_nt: TGTGCCAGCAGTCGGGGGACAGCCCAAGAGACCCAGTACTTC
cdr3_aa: CASSRGTAQETQYF

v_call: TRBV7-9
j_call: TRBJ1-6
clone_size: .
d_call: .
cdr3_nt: TGTGCCAGCAGCTTAAGACGGGATAATTCACCCCTCCACTTT
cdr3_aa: CASSLRRDNSPLHF

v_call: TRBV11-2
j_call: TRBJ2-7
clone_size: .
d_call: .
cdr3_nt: TGTGCCAGCAGCTTAGAAGGACAGATCACCTACGAGCAGTACTTC
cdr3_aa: CASSLEGQITYEQYF

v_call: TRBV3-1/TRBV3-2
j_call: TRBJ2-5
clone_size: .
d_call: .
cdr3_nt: TGTGCCAGCAGCCAGGCCAGACAAGAGACCCAGTACTTC
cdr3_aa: CASSQARQETQYF

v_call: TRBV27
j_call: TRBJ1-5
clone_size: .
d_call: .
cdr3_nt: TGTGCCAGCAGTTTGCAGATCAATCAGCCCCAGCATTTT
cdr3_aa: CASSLQINQPQHF

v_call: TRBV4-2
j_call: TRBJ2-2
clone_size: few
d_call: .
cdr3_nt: TGTGCCAGCAGCCAAGACATCAGGGCCGGCACCGGGGAGCTGTTTTTT
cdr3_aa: CASSQDIRAGTGELFF

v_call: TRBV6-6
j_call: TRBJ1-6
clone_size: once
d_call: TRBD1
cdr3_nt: TGTGCCAGCAACAGACAGGGAGGTGATTCACCCCTCCACTTT
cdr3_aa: CASNRQGGDSPLHF

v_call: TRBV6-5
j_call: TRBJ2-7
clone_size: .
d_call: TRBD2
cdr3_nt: TGTGCCAGCAGTTACAGCGCGGGGGCCTACGAGCAGTACTTC
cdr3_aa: CASSYSAGAYEQYF

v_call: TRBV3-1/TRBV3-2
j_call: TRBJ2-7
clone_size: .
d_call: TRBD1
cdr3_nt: TGTGCCAGCAGCCGACAGGGTACTCTCCACGAGCAGTACTTC
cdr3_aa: CASSRQGTLHEQYF

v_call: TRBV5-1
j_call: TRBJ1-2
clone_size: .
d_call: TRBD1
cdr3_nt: TGCGCCAGCAGCTTGGAGTTAGACAGGGGGGGCTACACCTTC
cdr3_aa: CASSLELDRGGYTF

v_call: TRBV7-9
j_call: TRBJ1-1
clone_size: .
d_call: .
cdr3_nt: TGTGCCAGTGGGGGGAGGAAGAACACTGAAGCTTTCTTT
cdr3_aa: CASGGRKNTEAFF